This record looks at one TCR beta chain sequence and its context. Sequencing was performed with immunoSEQ multiplex PCR; in TCRdb, only in-frame clones are kept and a portion is missing. The table has approximately 150,000 clones, 87% seen once. The V and J ends lost 1 base and 5 bases respectively, with 6 bases between them. Germline CDR1 reads LNHNV; CDR2 reads YYDKDF (reference sequence). The CDR3 has 13 residues. The data derive from a study of T cell responses to AZD1222 COVID-19 vaccine. This clonotype was sampled from an adult who received the AZD1222 COVID-19 vaccine. The sequencing here drew on peripheral blood, taken 28 days after the second AZD1222 dose. The V and J genes are TRBV15 and TRBJ2-1; no definite D call. CDR3 bases: TGTGCCACCAGCAGAGGAGATCACAATGAGCAGTTCTTC. This sequence encodes CATSRGDHNEQFF.